A single TCR beta chain is shown here with its context. CDR3 length: 14 amino acids. The germline gives CDR1 MDHEN, CDR2 SYDVKM. V dropped 6 bases and J dropped 5 bases, with 15 bases sitting between them. These data are taken from a study of preoperative IRX-2 immunotherapy in early breast cancer. Sequencing was performed with immunoSEQ multiplex PCR; in TCRdb, only in-frame clones are kept and a portion is missing. The data show fewer than 3,500 clones, roughly 78% seen once. Treatment given: preoperative locoregional IRX-2 cytokine immunotherapy. Samples came from a phase Ib trial of preoperative locoregional IRX-2 cytokine immunotherapy.

This sequence was found in a human donor with breast cancer. The sequencing used tumor tissue, collected after IRX-2 immunotherapy. This chain uses TRBV28 with TRBJ2-3, with D perhaps being TRBD1 or TRBD2 (5 bases each). As DNA, the CDR3 is TGTGCCAGCAGCCGGGACCTCACACTAGATACGCAGTATTTT. As protein: CASSRDLTLDTQYF.